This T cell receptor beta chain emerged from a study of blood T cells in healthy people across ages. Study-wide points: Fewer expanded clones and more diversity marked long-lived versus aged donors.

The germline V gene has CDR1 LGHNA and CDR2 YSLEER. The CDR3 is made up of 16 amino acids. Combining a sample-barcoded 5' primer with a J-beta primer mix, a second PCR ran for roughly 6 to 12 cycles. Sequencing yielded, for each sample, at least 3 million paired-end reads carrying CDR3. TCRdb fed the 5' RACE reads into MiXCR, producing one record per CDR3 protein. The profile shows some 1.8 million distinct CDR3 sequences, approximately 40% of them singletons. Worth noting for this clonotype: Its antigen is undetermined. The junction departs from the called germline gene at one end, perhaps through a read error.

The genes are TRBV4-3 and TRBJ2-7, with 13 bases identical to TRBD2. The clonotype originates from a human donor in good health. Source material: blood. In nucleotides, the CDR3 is TGCGCCAGCAGCGAAGATACTAGCGGGGGGGCCTACGAGCAGTACTTC. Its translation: CASSEDTSGGAYEQYF.